This T cell receptor beta chain was identified in a study of identical twins. TCRdb re-derived calls from the 5' RACE reads in MiXCR, one entry per CDR3 protein. Of about 570,000 distinct CDR3 sequences in the sample, just under 10% were seen once. Whole-study findings and limits: Alpha sequences that were out-of-frame and twin-shared showed an excess of low generation probability. Invariant MAIT and iNKT cells could partly confound zero-insertion analyses. Modelling underestimated the level of out-of-frame TCR alpha sharing observed in monozygotic twins.

V gave up 5 bases and J gave up 3 bases, with 9 bases separating them. The germline V gene has CDR1 SEHNR and CDR2 FQNEAQ (reference sequence). This CDR3 contains 13 residues. This clonotype appeared many times. What it recognizes is unknown. The sample was also linked to a second study, of yellow fever vaccine responses in identical twins.

This receptor was taken from a woman in her late teens or twenties in good health. The specimen was PBMCs. V usage is TRBV7-9 and J usage is TRBJ2-3; no clear D gene. The DNA of the CDR3 is TGTGCCAGCAGCCATCCTCCTACAGATACGCAGTATTTT. Its translation: CASSHPPTDTQYF.